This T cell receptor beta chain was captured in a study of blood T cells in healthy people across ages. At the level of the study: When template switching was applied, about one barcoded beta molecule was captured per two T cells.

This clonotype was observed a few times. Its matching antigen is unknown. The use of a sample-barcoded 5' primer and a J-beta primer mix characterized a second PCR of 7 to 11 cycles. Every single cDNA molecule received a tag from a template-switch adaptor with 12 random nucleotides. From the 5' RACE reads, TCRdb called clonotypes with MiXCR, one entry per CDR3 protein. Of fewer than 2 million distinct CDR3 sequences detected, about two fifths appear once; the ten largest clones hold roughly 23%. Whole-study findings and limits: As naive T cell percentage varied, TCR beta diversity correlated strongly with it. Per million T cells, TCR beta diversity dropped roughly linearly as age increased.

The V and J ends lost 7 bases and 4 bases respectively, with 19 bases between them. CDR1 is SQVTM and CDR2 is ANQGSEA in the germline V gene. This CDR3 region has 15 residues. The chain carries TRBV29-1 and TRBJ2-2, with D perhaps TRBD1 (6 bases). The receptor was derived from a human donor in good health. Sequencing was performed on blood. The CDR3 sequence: CSAGPRAGATGELFF. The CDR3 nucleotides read TGCAGCGCCGGGCCACGGGCAGGGGCCACCGGGGAGCTGTTTTTT.